A selection of T cell receptor beta chains follows, all from one sample in a study of blood T cell repertoires in COVID-19. Sequenced by immunoSEQ multiplex PCR; TCRdb stores in-frame clones only, minus some. The sample has more than 50,000 clones; about 76% are singletons. Material: peripheral blood. The receptor source for this set is an elderly woman with acute or convalescent COVID-19. Both conserved end residues are trimmed from each CDR3. Each record gives: J gene, clone size, D gene, V gene, CDR3 protein. The D gene is left open where the match is weak. Where a row states a size, it is once, few, many or the class of an expanded clone; other rows omit it.

TRBJ2-3 | NA | TRBD2 | TRBV28 | ASRLAGVLTDTQY
TRBJ1-5 | NA | NA | TRBV11-3 | ASSLRTVNSNQPQH
TRBJ1-4 | NA | NA | TRBV2 | ASAGTANEKLF
TRBJ1-1 | NA | NA | TRBV29-1 | SASQGTNTEAF
TRBJ1-1 | NA | NA | TRBV15 | ATSRVGSGAF
TRBJ1-2 | NA | NA | TRBV7-9 | ASSHGANYGYT
TRBJ2-3 | NA | TRBD1 | TRBV6-6 | ASSSQGDTQY
TRBJ2-2 | NA | TRBD2 | TRBV2 | ASTSGRAGTGELF
TRBJ2-2 | NA | TRBD2 | TRBV7-8 | ASSLDSSGPLLGELF
TRBJ1-1 | NA | NA | TRBV5-8 | ASSSLGAANTEAF
TRBJ2-5 | NA | TRBD2 | TRBV15 | ATTRSRTSGRMETQY
TRBJ1-5 | NA | NA | TRBV6-5 | ASSSTQGNQPQH
TRBJ1-1 | NA | TRBD1 | TRBV24-1 | ATRPPGQGAEAF
TRBJ2-3 | NA | TRBD2 | TRBV28 | ASSGTSGRVGPSDTQY
TRBJ2-2 | NA | TRBD2 | TRBV7-2 | ASIPAGGANTGELF
TRBJ2-7 | NA | TRBD1 | TRBV10-3 | AISAGQGYYEQY
TRBJ1-5 | NA | NA | TRBV5-5 | ASSLGENQPQH
TRBJ1-1 | NA | NA | TRBV21-1 | ASSHEGIEAF
TRBJ2-6 | NA | NA | TRBV9 | ASSVALRESSGANVLT
TRBJ2-7 | few | TRBD1 | TRBV2 | ASSGDRVNEQY
TRBJ2-7 | NA | TRBD1 | TRBV10-1 | ASSGTGSYEQY
TRBJ2-3 | few | TRBD2 | TRBV28 | ASSGASGRAMRTQY
TRBJ1-2 | NA | NA | TRBV18 | ASSPRGPGPISNYGYT
TRBJ1-5 | NA | TRBD1 | TRBV5-8 | ASSLRRDSPPAPQH